This TCR beta chain was documented in a study of early stage breast cancer tumors. About the study: Of around 16 invasive breast tumors, twelve were hormone receptor-positive, HER2-negative. The ER+/PR+/HER2- tumors included roughly eight ductal and four lobular carcinomas. Study-wide points: Commonly generated sequences made up most enriched TCRB sequences shared between patients. In about 90% of the 16 patients, blood comparison separated tumor from normal breast.

Concerning this clone: What it recognizes is unknown.

With 6 bases removed from V and 0 bases from J, the gap between germline ends came to 22 bases. The CDR3 runs to 17 residues. From germline, CDR1 is SQVTM and CDR2 ANQGSEA. Assay used: immunoSEQ multiplex PCR; TCRdb lists only in-frame clones, some missing. The sample gives around 30,000 clones, 55% to 75% of which show up once; around 34% is in the top ten. This TCR came from a person aged 45 to 59 with breast cancer. V is TRBV29-1 and J is TRBJ2-3; D may be TRBD1 (9 bases). The sample comprised blood. CDR3 in amino acids: CSVGGGTGGSSTDTQYF. The CDR3 bases are TGCAGCGTCGGGGGGGGAACAGGGGGCTCTAGCACAGATACGCAGTATTTT.